This is a list of T cell receptor beta chains from one sample in a study of cytomegalovirus exposure and HLA in healthy donors. Assay used: immunoSEQ multiplex PCR; TCRdb lists only in-frame clones, some missing. This sample has about 130,000 clones, with around 77% found just once. The sample was PBMCs. The receptors come from a man in his forties or fifties in good health and CMV-seronegative. CDR3s include the opening cysteine and the closing phenylalanine or tryptophan. A D gene is named only where the DNA matches it firmly. Clone sizes are given selectively: once, few, many, or a class where the clone is expanded.

d_call	j_call	clone_size	v_call	cdr3_nt	cdr3_aa
-	TRBJ2-1	-	TRBV19	TGTGCCAGTAGTAGGACGGGAGAGGATGAGCAGTTCTTC	CASSRTGEDEQFF
TRBD2	TRBJ2-7	once	TRBV18	TGTGCCAGCTCATTGACTAGCGGGAGGAGGGACGAGCAGTACTTC	CASSLTSGRRDEQYF
TRBD2	TRBJ2-4	few	TRBV11-2	TGTGCCAGCAGCTCCTTCAGCGGGAGGGCCGTGACCAAAAACATTCAGTACTTC	CASSSFSGRAVTKNIQYF
-	TRBJ2-3	-	TRBV19	TGTGCCAGCTCGACTAGTCATTCCGCAGATACGCAGTATTTT	CASSTSHSADTQYF
TRBD2	TRBJ2-2	-	TRBV5-8	TGTGCCAGCAGCTTGGCCTTGGGACTAGCGGGAGGTTACACCGGGGAGCTGTTTTTT	CASSLALGLAGGYTGELFF
-	TRBJ1-4	-	TRBV21-1	TGTGCCAGCAGCCGGGGGGAAAAACTGTTTTTT	CASSRGEKLFF
TRBD1	TRBJ1-5	-	TRBV2	TGTGCCAGCAGTCAGGGACAGGGGGGCAGCAGGAGCAATCAGCCCCAGCATTTT	CASSQGQGGSRSNQPQHF
TRBD1	TRBJ2-7	-	TRBV6-1	TGTGCCAGCAGTTCGGCTCAGGGGGTGTTCTACGAGCAGTACTTC	CASSSAQGVFYEQYF
-	TRBJ1-1	-	TRBV2	TGTGCCAGCAGGGCGACAGGAGGATCTATTGAAGCTTTCTTT	CASRATGGSIEAFF
-	TRBJ1-1	once	TRBV7-9	TGTGCCAGCAGCTTAGACACGTCACCCATGAACACTGAAGCTTTCTTT	CASSLDTSPMNTEAFF
-	TRBJ2-7	-	TRBV6-6	TGTGCCAGCAGTTACAGTGGCGGTTTCTCCTACGAGCAGTACTTC	CASSYSGGFSYEQYF
TRBD1	TRBJ1-5	few	TRBV7-8	TGTGCCAGCAGCCAGATACAGGGGGTTGGCAATCAGCCCCAGCATTTT	CASSQIQGVGNQPQHF
TRBD1	TRBJ2-5	-	TRBV10-3	TGTGCCATCAGTGAATCGACAGGGGCGTTGGGGCGTGGGGAGACCCAGTACTTC	CAISESTGALGRGETQYF